The 32 T cell receptor beta chains listed next were all sequenced from one sample in a study of T cells in Graves' hyperthyroidism and ophthalmopathy. What was amplified from RNA transcripts were TCR beta CDR3 regions. Researchers ran a first-round RT-PCR on the TCR CDR3 using the HTBI primer set. Using its own MiXCR run on the multiplex PCR reads, TCRdb lists one record per CDR3 protein. The profile shows about 270,000 distinct CDR3 sequences, approximately 14% of them singletons. The sample taken for sequencing was blood. Receptors were obtained from a woman aged 50 to 60 with Graves' hyperthyroidism that later progressed to Graves' ophthalmopathy.

This clonotype was detected only once. The chain links TRBV15 to TRBJ2-3; 10 bases match TRBD2. Germline values: CDR1 LNHNV, CDR2 YYDKDF (reference sequence). The CDR3 runs 16 residues. V gave up 3 bases and J gave up 3 bases; unmatched junction bases: 6. The CDR3 here is CATSSRLAGVTDTQYF. The CDR3, as DNA: TGTGCCACCAGCAGTCGGCTAGCGGGAGTAACAGATACGCAGTATTTT.

With respect to this clonotype: The junction and the germline gene differ at one end; a read error may be behind it. The CDR3 DNA sequence: TGTGCCAGCAGCTTCGGACCGGGACAGGGGGCGGCGAACTATGGCTACACCTTC. This sequence encodes CASSFGPGQGAANYGYTF. The chain combines TRBV5-1 with TRBJ1-2; 12 nucleotides align to TRBD1. CDR1 and CDR2 from the germline V gene are SGHRS and YFSETQ. This CDR3 comprises 18 residues. Full variable domain (rest looked up from reference TRBV5-1 and TRBJ1-2): KAGVTQTPRYLIKTRGQQVTLSCSPISGHRSVSWYQQTPGQGLQFLFEYFSETQRNKGNFPGRFSGRQFSNSRSEMNVSTLELGDSALYLCASSFGPGQGAANYGYTFGSGTRLTVV.

This clonotype was counted ten times or more. The rearrangement links TRBV29-1 to TRBJ2-7, with D uncertain. The V gene's germline CDR1 is SQVTM and CDR2 ANQGSEA. V lost 0 bases and J lost 3, with 15 bases in between. There are 15 residues in the CDR3. The DNA of the CDR3 is TGCAGCGTTGAAGACCCCTCCGGCCCTAACTACGAGCAGTACTTC. Encoded protein: CSVEDPSGPNYEQYF.

In its sample, this clonotype was seen many times. This rearrangement joins TRBV28 to TRBJ1-1; D might be TRBD1 (5 bases). Germline CDR1 MDHEN, CDR2 SYDVKM. The CDR3 length is 14 residues. Trimming took 8 bases from V and 5 from J, leaving 18 bases between them. The CDR3 here is CASQWMGGETEAFF. In nucleotides, the CDR3 is TGTGCCAGCCAATGGATGGGAGGGGAGACTGAAGCTTTCTTT.

V and J are TRBV19 and TRBJ2-5, with D unclear. Germline V gene sequence: CDR1 LNHDA, CDR2 SQIVND (reference sequence). The CDR3 runs 15 residues. V was cut by 4 bases and J by 0 bases, with 12 bases left in between. The CDR3 reads CASSNPVQNQETQYF. The CDR3 nucleotides are TGTGCCAGTAGTAACCCGGTGCAGAACCAAGAGACCCAGTACTTC.

At least ten counts were recorded for this clonotype. V usage is TRBV28 and J usage is TRBJ1-6; no clear D gene. Germline V gene lookup returns CDR1 MDHEN and CDR2 SYDVKM. Trimming removed 6 bases at V and 11 bases at J, with 8 bases between. The CDR3 is 11 amino acids. The CDR3 spells CASSWFTPLHF. CDR3 bases: TGTGCCAGCAGCTGGTTCACACCCCTCCACTTT.

The table lists this clonotype with many counts. This chain joins TRBV27 and TRBJ1-1; 7 bases align to TRBD1. The CDR3 covers 15 residues. Germline V gene sequence: CDR1 MNHEY, CDR2 SMNVEV (reference sequence). Germline trimming cut 5 bases from V and 4 bases from J; bases unmatched to any gene: 10. The CDR3: CASSPRQGKGTEAFF. The DNA for the CDR3 is TGTGCCAGCAGTCCCCGACAGGGTAAGGGCACTGAAGCTTTCTTT.

Ten or more counts support this clonotype. The chain is built from TRBV7-9 and TRBJ1-4, with D hard to call. Deletions cut 1 base from V and 6 bases from J, with 15 bases between. This CDR3 is built from 16 residues. Germline V gene data show CDR1 as SEHNR and CDR2 as FQNEAQ (reference sequence). The CDR3 reads CASSLGTSAGYEKLFF. Here the CDR3 DNA reads TGTGCCAGCAGCTTAGGGACTTCGGCAGGATATGAAAAACTGTTTTTT.

This clonotype was counted ten times or more. This rearrangement joins TRBV18 to TRBJ2-7; 7 bases are a match to TRBD1. This CDR3 spans 14 amino acids. Trimming cost V 3 bases and J 1 base; bases outside gene matches: 3. Germline assignment: CDR1 KGHSH and CDR2 LQKENI. CDR3 DNA sequence: TGTGCCAGCTCACCGGGACAGATTTCCTACGAGCAGTACTTC. Amino acids: CASSPGQISYEQYF.

This clonotype has a count of ten or more. The CDR3 region has the DNA TGCAGTGCTTCCGGAGCGGGAGGGCCATATGAGCAGTTCTTC. Translation gives CSASGAGGPYEQFF. V usage is TRBV20-1 and J usage is TRBJ2-1, with 10 nucleotides matching TRBD2. CDR1 and CDR2 from the germline V gene are DFQATT and SNEGSKA (reference sequence). V lost 5 bases, J lost 8 bases, and 9 bases stayed unmatched. This CDR3 is built from 14 residues.

This sequence joins TRBV28 and TRBJ1-6; D remains unclear. There are 14 residues in the CDR3. Trimming pared 6 bases from V and 0 bases from J, leaving 6 bases between. Germline loops: CDR1 MDHEN, CDR2 SYDVKM. CDR3 region: CASRDVSYNSPLHF. The CDR3 nucleotides are TGTGCCAGCAGGGACGTCTCCTATAATTCACCCCTCCACTTT.

This clonotype has a single count. The chain couples TRBV3-1 to TRBJ2-3; 13 nucleotides match TRBD2. Losses at the gene ends were 1 base for V and 4 bases for J; bases not matched to a gene: 5. Germline V gene sequence: CDR1 LGHDT, CDR2 YNNKEL (reference sequence). This CDR3 spans 17 amino acids. The CDR3 reads CASSQARTSGSSDTQYF. CDR3 nucleotide sequence: TGTGCCAGCAGCCAAGCTCGGACTAGCGGGAGCTCAGATACGCAGTATTTT.

This clonotype was detected ten times or more. This rearrangement joins TRBV12-3 or TRBV12-4 to TRBJ2-3, with TRBD2 identical over 11 bases. Trimming removed 5 bases from V and 3 bases from J; junction bases left unmatched: 1. The CDR3 totals 14 residues. The CDR3 DNA reads TGTGCCAGCAGTGCTAGCGGGGGGACAGATACGCAGTATTTT. Translating gives CASSASGGTDTQYF.

This clonotype appeared many times. The chain employs TRBV13 and TRBJ2-7; no definite D call. Trimming shortened V by 5 bases and J by 7 bases, and 12 bases separated the two germline ends. Germline V CDR1 and CDR2: PRHDT, FYEKMQ (reference sequence). The CDR3 runs 12 residues. CDR3 sequence reads: CASSPRYGEQYF. CDR3 bases: TGTGCCAGCAGCCCCCGGTATGGGGAGCAGTACTTC.

This clonotype has ten or more counts. This sequence joins TRBV6-5 and TRBJ1-1; possibly TRBD1 for D (5 bases). The germline CDR1 and CDR2 sequences are MNHEY and SVGAGI. CDR3 length: 15 residues. The V end lost 0 bases, the J end lost 11 bases, and 19 bases lay between the germline ends. CDR3 nucleotide sequence: TGTGCCAGCAGTTACTCGAGTTTGGGGGGAGGGATTGCTTTCTTT. Its translation: CASSYSSLGGGIAFF.

This clonotype appeared many times. The chain recombines TRBV2 with TRBJ2-2, with D uncertain. CDR1 is SNHLY, CDR2 FYNNEI, per germline. The CDR3 totals 14 residues. V was cut by 2 bases and J by 0 bases, with 4 bases left in between. In DNA form, the CDR3 reads TGTGCCAGCAGTGAAACTCCGAACACCGGGGAGCTGTTTTTT. The encoded protein is CASSETPNTGELFF. Complete variable domain (other parts from reference TRBV2 and TRBJ2-2): EPEVTQTPSHQVTQMGQEVILRCVPISNHLYFYWYRQILGQKVEFLVSFYNNEISEKSEIFDDQFSVERPDGSNFTLKIRSTKLEDSAMYFCASSETPNTGELFFGEGSRLTVL.

The gene calls are TRBV19 and TRBJ2-7; D gene ambiguous. Germline values: CDR1 LNHDA, CDR2 SQIVND (reference sequence). The CDR3 loop spans 15 amino acids. Trimming left V 4 bases short and J 0 bases short, with 13 bases between. The CDR3 spells CASSSTAYFSYEQYF. The CDR3, as DNA: TGTGCCAGTAGTAGCACAGCTTATTTCTCCTACGAGCAGTACTTC.

At least ten counts were recorded for this clonotype. The chain joins TRBV27 to TRBJ2-5; D is uncertain. Trimming left V 0 bases short and J 0 bases short, with 11 bases between. CDR1 and CDR2 from the germline V gene are MNHEY and SMNVEV (reference sequence). The CDR3 loop spans 16 amino acids. The CDR3 protein is CASSLSAASYQETQYF. CDR3 nucleotide sequence: TGTGCCAGCAGTTTATCGGCAGCATCGTACCAAGAGACCCAGTACTTC.

This clonotype appeared a few times. The chain carries TRBV7-9 and TRBJ1-1; the D is unclear. V shed 1 base and J shed 8 bases, with 11 bases lying between them. Germline lookup yields CDR1 SEHNR and CDR2 FQNEAQ (reference sequence). This CDR3 comprises 13 residues. CDR3 sequence: CASSLVSTSEAFF. CDR3 in DNA: TGTGCCAGCAGCTTAGTTAGTACCTCAGAAGCTTTCTTT.

This clonotype occurred a few times. The rearrangement uses TRBV6-1 and TRBJ2-7; D is ambiguous. The CDR3 has 14 residues. Trimming shortened V by 6 bases and J by 2 bases, and 14 bases separated the two germline ends. Germline loops: CDR1 MNHNS, CDR2 SASEGT. CDR3 sequence: CASSLTTPAYEQYF. In DNA form, the CDR3 reads TGTGCCAGCAGCCTCACTACCCCCGCCTACGAGCAGTACTTC.

This clonotype was picked up many times. The V call is TRBV20-1, the J call TRBJ2-1; 11 nucleotides agree with TRBD2. V was pared by 2 bases and J by 7 bases, with 1 base of the junction left unmatched. Germline V lookup: CDR1 DFQATT, CDR2 SNEGSKA (reference sequence). This CDR3 is built from 13 residues. The CDR3 DNA reads TGCAGTGCTAGACTAGCGGGAGGAAATGAGCAGTTCTTC. Protein sequence: CSARLAGGNEQFF.

This clonotype was observed at least ten times. This rearrangement joins TRBV29-1 to TRBJ1-2; maybe TRBD1 (6 bases). The V end was cut by 2 bases, the J end by 2 bases, with 12 bases between. The germline CDR1 and CDR2 sequences are SQVTM and ANQGSEA. CDR3 length equals 14 residues. CDR3 in DNA: TGCAGCGTTGAACGCCAGGGGAGGAACTATGGCTACACCTTC. This gives the protein CSVERQGRNYGYTF. Based on the CDR3 plus reference TRBV29-1 and TRBJ1-2, the full variable domain is SAVISQKPSRDICQRGTSLTIQCQVDSQVTMMFWYRQQPGQSLTLIATANQGSEATYESGFVIDKFPISRPNLTFSTLTVSNMSPEDSSIYLCSVERQGRNYGYTFGSGTRLTVV.

This clonotype was observed at least ten times. The V gene is TRBV2, the J gene TRBJ1-1; the D gene is possibly TRBD1 (6 bases). V lost 6 bases and J lost 4, with 15 bases in between. The length of the CDR3 is 14 residues. CDR1 and CDR2 from the germline V gene are SNHLY and FYNNEI. The CDR3 here is CASRRKGGGTEAFF. CDR3 nucleotide sequence: TGTGCCAGCAGGCGCAAAGGGGGAGGCACTGAAGCTTTCTTT. Full variable domain (remainder filled in from reference TRBV2 and TRBJ1-1): EPEVTQTPSHQVTQMGQEVILRCVPISNHLYFYWYRQILGQKVEFLVSFYNNEISEKSEIFDDQFSVERPDGSNFTLKIRSTKLEDSAMYFCASRRKGGGTEAFFGQGTRLTVV.

The sample holds many counts of this clonotype. CDR3 amino acids: CASRATSGRDEQYF. The CDR3 DNA sequence: TGTGCCAGCAGGGCGACTAGCGGGAGGGACGAGCAGTACTTC. The V gene is TRBV2, the J gene TRBJ2-7, with 14 bases that match TRBD2. CDR1 is SNHLY, CDR2 FYNNEI, per germline. The length of the CDR3 is 14 residues. V lost 6 bases to trimming and J lost 5 bases; unmatched junction nucleotides: 3.

This clonotype has ten or more counts. The chain employs TRBV28 and TRBJ2-2; 7 bases fit TRBD2. Trimming took 3 bases from V and 7 from J; bases not matched to a gene: 8. CDR1 MDHEN and CDR2 SYDVKM come from the germline V gene. CDR3 length: 15 residues. The CDR3 is CASSFDAGVGGELFF. CDR3 bases: TGTGCCAGCAGTTTCGATGCGGGAGTGGGCGGGGAGCTGTTTTTT.

This clonotype has ten or more counts. The rearrangement joins TRBV3-1 to TRBJ2-1, with TRBD1 as a possible D gene (6 bases). The CDR3 consists of 17 residues. The V and J ends lost 2 bases and 5 bases respectively, with 19 bases between them. The germline V gene has CDR1 LGHDT and CDR2 YNNKEL (reference sequence). The CDR3 sequence: CASSQRLHATGNNEQFF. The DNA for the CDR3 is TGTGCCAGCAGCCAACGGTTACATGCGACAGGTAACAATGAGCAGTTCTTC.

This clonotype has at least ten counts. This chain connects TRBV28 to TRBJ2-7; D may match TRBD1 or TRBD2 (6 bases each). Germline CDR1 and CDR2: MDHEN and SYDVKM. The ends were cut back, 4 bases at V and 0 bases at J, with 16 bases in the middle. There are 16 residues in the CDR3. The CDR3 sequence: CASSSPRGLFSYEQYF. CDR3 nucleotides: TGTGCCAGCAGTTCCCCCCGGGGGCTGTTCTCCTACGAGCAGTACTTC.

This clonotype was counted many times. The gene calls are TRBV28 and TRBJ1-5; TRBD1 matches at 7 bases. The length of the CDR3 is 16 residues. Germline V gene lookup returns CDR1 MDHEN and CDR2 SYDVKM. Trimming removed 6 bases from V and 6 bases from J; junction bases left unmatched: 14. The DNA of the CDR3 is TGTGCCAGCAGCGCGACAGGGTCTCCCATCCGTCAGCCCCAGCATTTT. Amino acid sequence: CASSATGSPIRQPQHF.

This clonotype has a count of ten or more. The chain is built from TRBV2 and TRBJ2-7, with D uncertain. V was pared by 2 bases and J by 5 bases, with 10 bases between. The CDR3 totals 13 residues. In germline, CDR1 is SNHLY, CDR2 FYNNEI. The chain's CDR3 is CASSETVEHEQYF. In DNA, the CDR3 is TGTGCCAGCAGTGAAACGGTAGAGCACGAGCAGTACTTC.

This clonotype has at least ten counts. The CDR3 nucleotides read TGTGCCAGCAGTCCTAGCGGGAGCCCGCAAGATACGCAGTATTTT. Amino acid sequence: CASSPSGSPQDTQYF. The rearrangement links TRBV2 to TRBJ2-3; 10 positions agree with TRBD2. After removal of 5 bases from V and 5 bases from J, the junction contained 7 bases not matched to a gene. Germline V gene sequence: CDR1 SNHLY, CDR2 FYNNEI. The CDR3 has 15 residues.

This clonotype was recorded many times. CDR3 sequence reads: CASSLDRVSETQYF. The CDR3 nucleotides are TGTGCCAGCAGCCTAGACAGGGTCTCCGAGACCCAGTACTTC. The V gene is TRBV7-2, the J gene TRBJ2-5, with TRBD1 matching 7 bases. This CDR3 has 14 amino acids. Unmatched junction bases numbered 8, after V lost 5 bases and J lost 5 bases. Germline CDR1 SGHTA, CDR2 FQGNSA.

This clonotype turned up a few times. This chain uses TRBV10-3 with TRBJ2-2; 12 nucleotides match TRBD2. V lost 2 bases, J lost 6 bases, and 4 bases stayed unmatched. The CDR3 runs to 16 residues. CDR1 ENHRY and CDR2 SYGVKD come from the germline V gene. CDR3 sequence (DNA): TGTGCCATCAGTGAGAGACTAGCGGGAGTGGCCGGGGAGCTGTTTTTT. Translating gives CAISERLAGVAGELFF.